The next 23 T cell receptor beta chains were all read from a single sample in a study of blood T cells in healthy people across ages. A second about 7 to 11 cycle PCR used barcoded and J-beta primers. TCRdb re-called the 5' RACE reads with MiXCR, one entry per CDR3 protein. The repertoire consists of around 650,000 distinct CDR3 sequences, with 35% to 50% occurring once and the leading ten covering about 30%. Sequencing used blood. These receptors originate from an elderly man in good health.

V gene TRBV3-1 combines with J gene TRBJ2-4; a possible D gene is TRBD2 (5 bases). Germline V gene data show CDR1 as LGHDT and CDR2 as YNNKEL (reference sequence). The V gene lost 1 base and the J gene lost 6 bases, with 13 bases spanning the gap. The CDR3 spans 15 residues. The CDR3 here is CASSQGTQSGNIQYF. The CDR3 DNA reads TGTGCCAGCAGCCAAGGGACGCAGAGCGGAAACATTCAGTACTTC.

This clonotype was seen more than once but under ten times. The V gene is TRBV20-1, the J gene TRBJ2-7; tentatively, D is TRBD2 (5 bases). The length of the CDR3 is 13 residues. V was cut by 6 bases and J by 0 bases, with 12 bases left in between. Germline CDR1 is DFQATT and CDR2 is SNEGSKA (reference sequence). This chain's CDR3 is CSARAGNSYEQYF. DNA for the CDR3: TGCAGTGCAAGGGCCGGGAACTCCTACGAGCAGTACTTC.

This clonotype was seen only a few times. V gene TRBV10-1 combines with J gene TRBJ2-3; D remains ambiguous. Per germline, CDR1 WNHNN and CDR2 SYGVQD (reference sequence). The CDR3 is 16 residues long. V was pared by 1 base and J by 0 bases, with 11 bases between. For the CDR3, the DNA is TGCGCCAGCAGTGAGTATGGAGCCTCTAGCACAGATACGCAGTATTTT. It yields the protein CASSEYGASSTDTQYF.

The chain couples TRBV7-3 to TRBJ2-2, with a weak D call TRBD1 (6 bases). Germline lookup yields CDR1 SGHTA and CDR2 FQGTGA. V was pared by 1 base and J by 0 bases, with 9 bases between. The CDR3 length is 16 residues. This CDR3 is CASSLIPGANTGELFF. The CDR3 coding sequence is TGTGCCAGCAGCTTAATCCCAGGGGCGAACACCGGGGAGCTGTTTTTT.

Turning to this clonotype: A much larger clone sits a single nucleotide away, making a read error possible. V gene TRBV4-2 combines with J gene TRBJ1-1, with TRBD1 matching 7 bases. V trimming: 1 base; J trimming: 2 bases; junction bases outside the gene matches: 10. CDR1 and CDR2 from the germline V gene are LGHNA and YNFKEQ. This CDR3 is built from 17 residues. The CDR3 DNA reads TGTGCCAGCAGCCAAGGACAGGGTACATTTGGAAACACTGAAGCTTTCTTT. This sequence encodes CASSQGQGTFGNTEAFF.

V gene TRBV30 combines with J gene TRBJ2-5, with TRBD1 identical over 9 bases. Per germline, CDR1 GTSNPN and CDR2 SVGIG (reference sequence). The ends lost 3 bases at V and 0 bases at J; junction bases unmatched: 5. CDR3 length equals 15 residues. The CDR3 protein is CAWRQGAIYQETQYF. CDR3 nucleotides: TGTGCCTGGAGACAGGGGGCCATATACCAAGAGACCCAGTACTTC.

This clonotype occurred a few times. The chain carries TRBV20-1 and TRBJ2-7; either TRBD1 or TRBD2 may fit D (5 bases each). The CDR3 runs to 13 residues. Looked up from germline, CDR1 is DFQATT and CDR2 is SNEGSKA (reference sequence). Trimming stripped 5 bases from V and 3 bases from J, with 14 bases between. The CDR3 here is CSAGPGTYYEQYF. In nucleotides, the CDR3 is TGCAGTGCTGGGCCCGGGACCTACTACGAGCAGTACTTC.

This clonotype occurred many times. The rearrangement joins TRBV3-1 to TRBJ2-7; D is unclear. The length of the CDR3 is 14 residues. V lost 0 bases, J lost 3 bases, and 9 bases lay in between. Germline lookup yields CDR1 LGHDT and CDR2 YNNKEL (reference sequence). CDR3 in amino acids: CASSQDRRSYEQYF. CDR3 in DNA: TGTGCCAGCAGCCAAGATCGACGGAGCTACGAGCAGTACTTC.

The chain is built from TRBV10-3 and TRBJ2-7; D might be TRBD1 or TRBD2, each matching 6 bases. Germline loops: CDR1 ENHRY, CDR2 SYGVKD. The V end was cut by 6 bases, the J end by 6 bases, with 18 bases between. CDR3 size: 14 residues. This chain's CDR3 is CAIRPGVGGGEQYF. CDR3 DNA sequence: TGTGCCATCAGACCCGGTGTCGGGGGCGGCGAGCAGTACTTC.

This clonotype was counted a few times. This chain connects TRBV3-1 to TRBJ2-7; tentative D call: TRBD2 (6 bases). This CDR3 is 17 amino acids long. Trimming pared 5 bases from V and 2 bases from J, leaving 22 bases between. The germline V gene encodes CDR1 LGHDT and CDR2 YNNKEL (reference sequence). The CDR3 reads CASSKRFRTTVTYEQYF. CDR3 nucleotide sequence: TGTGCCAGCAGCAAGCGGTTCAGGACTACCGTAACCTACGAGCAGTACTTC.

This sequence joins TRBV6-1 and TRBJ2-1, with D perhaps TRBD2 (6 bases). This CDR3 is built from 15 residues. The germline V gene has CDR1 MNHNS and CDR2 SASEGT. V lost 6 bases and J lost 8, with 20 bases in between. CDR3 sequence reads: CASSSTGTPADEQFF. The CDR3 bases are TGTGCCAGCAGCTCAACCGGGACTCCTGCGGATGAGCAGTTCTTC.

The V call is TRBV24-1, the J call TRBJ1-2; the match to TRBD1 covers 7 bases. The V gene's germline CDR1 is KGHDR and CDR2 SFDVKD. The CDR3 contains 14 residues. Trimming at V came to 5 bases and at J to 0 bases, leaving 2 bases not matched to a gene. The CDR3 DNA follows: TGTGCCACCAGTGTAGGGGGCGCTAACTATGGCTACACCTTC. Its protein is CATSVGGANYGYTF.

This clonotype turned up a few times. The genes are TRBV2 and TRBJ1-5; D is uncertain. V shed 7 bases and J shed 0 bases, with 10 bases lying between them. Germline-derived CDR1 and CDR2 are SNHLY and FYNNEI. The CDR3 sequence is 14 residues long. CDR3 loop: CASNEILSNQPQHF. CDR3 sequence (DNA): TGTGCCAGCAACGAGATTCTTAGCAATCAGCCCCAGCATTTT.

The CDR3 DNA is TGCGCCAGCAGCCAAGAGGGTGCTAACTATGGCTACACCTTC. Protein product: CASSQEGANYGYTF. The V gene is TRBV4-3, the J gene TRBJ1-2; D is undetermined. The germline gives CDR1 LGHNA, CDR2 YSLEER. This CDR3 spans 14 amino acids. The V end was cut by 0 bases, the J end by 0 bases, with 5 bases between.

The CDR3 is CASSSTSGGRNEQFF. The CDR3 region has the DNA TGTGCCAGCAGTTCCACTAGCGGGGGTCGCAATGAGCAGTTCTTC. The rearrangement links TRBV6-5 to TRBJ2-1; 11 nucleotides agree with TRBD2. CDR3 size: 15 residues. The germline V gene has CDR1 MNHEY and CDR2 SVGAGI. Trimming removed 4 bases from V and 6 bases from J; junction bases left unmatched: 5.

This clonotype appeared a few times. The CDR3 DNA reads as TGTGCCAGCAGCGTAATGGACAGGGGGAACGAGCAGTACTTC. As protein: CASSVMDRGNEQYF. The chain combines TRBV9 with TRBJ2-7, with 10 bases fitting TRBD1. CDR3 length: 14 amino acids. In germline, CDR1 is SGDLS, CDR2 YYNGEE. V was clipped by 1 base and J by 5 bases; unmatched bases: 3.

This clonotype was detected once. The V gene is TRBV28, the J gene TRBJ2-1; 13 bases fit TRBD2. V lost 2 bases and J lost 8; bases outside the gene matches: 15. Looked up from germline, CDR1 is MDHEN and CDR2 is SYDVKM. The CDR3 is 19 amino acids. CDR3 DNA: TGTGCCAGCAGTTTAAGAGGATGGACTAGCGGGAGTAAGGACGATGAGCAGTTCTTC. It codes for CASSLRGWTSGSKDDEQFF.

This chain links TRBV7-9 with TRBJ2-7; 10 bases agree with TRBD1. CDR1 is SEHNR and CDR2 is FQNEAQ in the germline V gene (reference sequence). This CDR3 has 18 amino acids. V was pared by 5 bases and J by 4 bases, with 17 bases of the junction left unmatched. For the CDR3, the DNA is TGTGCCAGCAGCCACTTGGGCGGGACAGGGGCGCTGGGGTACGAGCAGTACTTC. Encoded protein: CASSHLGGTGALGYEQYF. Supplemented by reference TRBV7-9 and TRBJ2-7, the full variable domain reads DTGVSQNPRHKITKRGQNVTFRCDPISEHNRLYWYRQTLGQGPEFLTYFQNEAQLEKSRLLSDRFSAERPKGSFSTLEIQRTEQGDSAMYLCASSHLGGTGALGYEQYFGPGTRLTVT.

The chain combines TRBV4-2 with TRBJ2-5; TRBD1 matches 7 bases. Unmatched junction bases numbered 11, after V lost 0 bases and J lost 4 bases. The CDR3 totals 17 residues. Per the germline V gene, CDR1 is LGHNA and CDR2 is YNFKEQ. CDR3 DNA: TGTGCCAGCAGCCAAGACATCCGCAGGGGGAGTTTAGAGACCCAGTACTTC. Translated, it gives CASSQDIRRGSLETQYF.

CDR3 loop: CASRSLARTDTQYF. The CDR3 nucleotides read TGCGCCAGCAGGAGTCTAGCGCGCACAGATACGCAGTATTTT. V is TRBV5-1 and J is TRBJ2-3; TRBD2 might be the D (6 bases). The CDR3 contains 14 residues. Looked up from germline, CDR1 is SGHRS and CDR2 is YFSETQ. Trimming removed 5 bases from V and 1 base from J, with 11 bases in between.

V usage is TRBV6-6 and J usage is TRBJ1-2, with no clear D. Germline CDR1 MNHNY, CDR2 SVGAGI (reference sequence). Trimming took 7 bases from V and 6 from J, leaving 15 bases between them. The length of the CDR3 is 13 residues. Written as DNA, the CDR3 is TGTGCCAGCACCCTACAAGGTATGGATGGCTACACCTTC. Amino acids: CASTLQGMDGYTF.

This clonotype has a handful of counts. The V and J genes are TRBV25-1 and TRBJ2-2, with TRBD1 matching 9 bases. Germline CDR1 and CDR2: MGHDK and SYGVNS. Losses at the gene ends were 6 bases for V and 4 bases for J; bases not matched to a gene: 3. CDR3 length equals 14 residues. The CDR3: CASRDRGSTGELFF. The CDR3 nucleotides are TGTGCCAGCAGAGACAGGGGGTCCACCGGGGAGCTGTTTTTT.

This clonotype turned up a few times. The CDR3 protein is CASSPGLTQANYGYTF. CDR3 DNA sequence: TGTGCCAGCAGTCCCGGCTTGACGCAAGCTAACTATGGCTACACCTTC. The chain has TRBV12-3 or TRBV12-4 and TRBJ1-2; no definite D call. This CDR3 region has 16 residues. Trimming pared 5 bases from V and 0 bases from J, leaving 16 bases between.